This T cell receptor beta chain was sequenced during a study of early T cells in non-severe SARS-CoV-2 infection listed by TCRdb under 2021. Concerning the study at large: Bulk RNA from unsorted whole blood was used for TCR sequencing, so alpha and beta chains could not be paired. The paper as a whole reports these results and caveats: Matching against VDJdb was skewed toward anti-spike CD8 responses, likely underestimated virus-specific expansions, and missed private and CD4 specificities.

This clonotype was detected ten times or more. Its antigen has not been determined. One base away there is no much larger clone; base qualities are not given. The study was a case-control design nested within a healthcare worker cohort in London, UK, with weekly nasopharyngeal swab PCR tests and blood sampling. Healthcare workers were recruited between 23 and 31 March 2020, during the week of the UK lockdown, and were followed weekly for up to roughly 15 weeks. The CDR3 has 16 amino acids, counting the end cysteine and phenylalanine. CDR3 DNA is the only sequence kept; it has 48 bases, read in frame from the first base. According to the germline V gene, CDR1 reads SNHLY and CDR2 reads FYNNEI. V drops 7 bases and J drops 5 bases, leaving 20 bases in between. The library was prepared using 5' RACE. Sequencing took place on a NextSeq 500. To correct for sequencing error and PCR bias, the TCR library protocol tagged individual cDNA molecules with unique molecular identifiers. TCR alpha and beta chains were both sequenced, and the abundances of alpha and beta sequences in each sample were closely correlated with each other. The study's own analysis went as follows. Decombinator V4 was used to annotate the V gene, J gene and CDR3 of the TCR sequences. TCRs were defined as expanded if a significant change between any two time points was detected under a Poisson model with p below 0.0001. TCR abundances were normalised to the total number of TCRs sequenced per sample and were expressed as counts per million. MAIT TCRs were defined by TRAV1-2 paired with TRAJ12, TRAJ20 or TRAJ33, and iNKT TCRs by TRAV10 paired with TRAJ18. A search of VDJdb, accessed on 1 November 2021, was run for TCRs annotated to CMV, EBV and SARS-CoV-2, with TCRs annotated for multiple antigens excluded. The public reads were run again by TCRdb, first through fastp at Q25 and then through MiXCR, and only productive beta chains were kept. All rows with the same CDR3 protein become a single entry with the most common DNA and genes. TCRdb's processing, not the authors' own work, is the source of the V and J calls. This sample is represented by around 45,000 distinct CDR3 sequences; about 4% of them were singletons. More than 2.5% of the sample goes to the ten largest clones.

Sequencing was performed on whole blood. Recombination joined TRBV2 with TRBJ2-2, and TRBD1 may be the D gene, going by 6 matching bases. This clonotype originated in an adult who was a healthcare worker with PCR-confirmed SARS-CoV-2 infection or an uninfected control (not recorded which). The CDR3 region: CASTEFPGQSTGELFF. The nucleotide sequence reads TGTGCCAGCACCGAGTTTCCGGGACAATCGACCGGGGAGCTGTTTTTT.